This T cell receptor (beta chain) is from a study of blood T cell repertoires in COVID-19. Turning to the study itself: COVID-19 samples, acute and convalescent, were from the United States, Italy and Spain. In each case, the material was cDNA or gDNA derived from T cells, B-cell-depleted T cells, or PBMCs.

The germline gives CDR1 SGHTA, CDR2 FQGNSA. The V end lost 2 bases, the J end lost 0 bases, and 8 bases lay between the germline ends. This CDR3 contains 15 residues. This table comes from immunoSEQ multiplex PCR, and its TCRdb copy is limited to in-frame clones, with some not included. This table has 30,000 to 35,000 clones, 70% to 80% appearing once. Only a few counts were recorded for this clone. The V call is TRBV7-2, the J call TRBJ1-3, with D unresolved. The clonotype originates from an elderly man with acute or convalescent COVID-19. The sample was peripheral blood. The CDR3 DNA follows: TGTGCCAGCAGCTTACGCAGGAACTCTGGAAACACCATATATTTT. Amino acids: CASSLRRNSGNTIYF.